The present TCR beta chain was sequenced within a study of cytomegalovirus exposure and HLA in healthy donors. General study results and limits: When presence/absence was analysed, sequencing depth was taken to be roughly uniform across donors. Follow-up analysis later connected one missense variant in DCLRE1C with trimming of TCR beta V- and J-genes. It is likely that the observed cluster of highly shared sequence variants was a sequencing artifact. The study flagged 150 to 200 TCR beta chains as cytomegalovirus-associated.

Both 60 Vbeta primers and 13 Jbeta primers went into the PCR. TCRdb's table, derived via immunoSEQ multiplex PCR, lists solely in-frame clones and lacks some. This table holds 200,000 or so clones, 82% found once. The CDR3 length is 11 residues. Germline V CDR1 and CDR2: SGHVS, FNYEAQ. V was trimmed by 5 bases and J by 11 bases, leaving 12 bases between them. This clone was detected only a few times. The antigen is not known. Sequenced input: PBMCs. This rearrangement joins TRBV7-6 to TRBJ1-1; D is possibly TRBD1 (5 bases). The TCR originated in a woman between 18 and 29 years old in good health and CMV-seronegative. The CDR3 is CASSLGEKAFF. The CDR3 nucleotides are TGTGCCAGCAGCCTAGGGGAGAAGGCTTTCTTT.